This T cell receptor (beta chain) was recorded in a study of early T cells in non-severe SARS-CoV-2 infection. The wider study: Sequencing targeted bulk RNA from unsorted whole blood, leaving chains unpaired.

There are 15 residues in the CDR3. Germline loops: CDR1 SGHTA, CDR2 FQGTGA. The trim removed 2 bases at V and 4 bases at J, leaving 7 bases unmatched. Ten or more counts support this clonotype. Its target is unknown. Unique molecular identifiers (one per individual cDNA molecule) were attached. TCRdb called the 5' RACE reads again in MiXCR, with one record for every CDR3 protein. Found here are 30,000 to 45,000 distinct CDR3 sequences, under 5% of them singletons; the top ten hold more than 8%. Points from the study as a whole: The study's VDJdb matching favored anti-spike CD8 responses and missed private and CD4 specificities.

Sequenced: whole blood. The receptor comes from an adult who was a healthcare worker with PCR-confirmed SARS-CoV-2 infection or an uninfected control (not recorded which). The chain is built from TRBV7-3 and TRBJ1-1, with 7 bases that match TRBD1. The CDR3 DNA sequence: TGTGCCAGCAGCTTAGACACAGGGGCGGCCACTGAAGCTTTCTTT. Encoded protein: CASSLDTGAATEAFF.